The next 17 T cell receptor beta chains were all read from a single sample in a study of CD8+CD57+ T cells in acquired aplastic anemia. Investigators profiled TCR beta VDJ and CDR3 from genomic DNA template. TCRdb reanalysed the reads using MiXCR and keeps one entry per CDR3 protein. This table holds about 110,000 distinct CDR3 sequences, around half found once. Sequencing was carried out using sorted CD4+, CD8+, or CD8+CD57+ T cells (not recorded which) from PBMCs. These receptors were taken from a human donor in good health, serving as a control.

This clonotype was picked up many times. V usage is TRBV13 and J usage is TRBJ2-4; 7 positions agree with TRBD2. Germline CDR1 is PRHDT and CDR2 is FYEKMQ (reference sequence). There are 16 residues in the CDR3. V lost 3 bases to trimming and J lost 0 bases; unmatched junction nucleotides: 5. The DNA of the CDR3 is TGTGCCAGCAGCTTCTCCCTAGCGGTAGCCAAAAACATTCAGTACTTC. It is translated as CASSFSLAVAKNIQYF.

This clonotype was seen just once. The chain employs TRBV15 and TRBJ1-1, with D unresolved. V lost 0 bases and J lost 3, with 11 bases in between. The germline gives CDR1 LNHNV, CDR2 YYDKDF (reference sequence). The CDR3 totals 15 residues. The CDR3 DNA reads as TGTGCCACCAGCAGAGACAGGTTCGTTTACACTGAAGCTTTCTTT. This sequence encodes CATSRDRFVYTEAFF.

This clonotype was counted a few times. The CDR3 reads CSVRTGGVTEAFF. Here the CDR3 DNA reads TGCAGCGTTCGGACAGGGGGCGTCACTGAAGCTTTCTTT. The chain carries TRBV29-1 and TRBJ1-1, with 11 positions matching TRBD1. CDR1 is SQVTM, CDR2 ANQGSEA, per germline. This CDR3 region has 13 residues. After removal of 5 bases from V and 4 bases from J, the junction contained 3 bases not matched to a gene.

This clonotype was observed at least ten times. The chain is built from TRBV9 and TRBJ2-3; 7 positions match TRBD2. Per germline, CDR1 SGDLS and CDR2 YYNGEE. The CDR3 has 14 residues. V dropped 4 bases and J dropped 2; count of bases not matched to a gene: 4. CDR3 protein: CASSPGGITDTQYF. As DNA, the CDR3 is TGTGCCAGCAGCCCCGGGGGGATCACAGATACGCAGTATTTT.

Of note for this clonotype: Germline is not matched at one junction end, which may reflect a read error. The chain uses TRBV15 and TRBJ1-1, with D unresolved. The germline CDR1 and CDR2 sequences are LNHNV and YYDKDF (reference sequence). The CDR3 is 11 residues long. The CDR3 region is CATSRDGPNLF. The CDR3 DNA sequence: TGTGCCACCAGCAGAGATGGTCCGAATCTATTT.

This clonotype has at least ten counts. This rearrangement joins TRBV12-3 or TRBV12-4 to TRBJ2-3, with 13 bases that match TRBD2. The CDR3 loop spans 16 amino acids. Trimming cost V 5 bases and J 4 bases; bases outside gene matches: 6. The CDR3 is CASSQTSGGVADTQYF. As DNA, the CDR3 is TGTGCCAGCAGTCAAACTAGCGGGGGGGTTGCAGATACGCAGTATTTT.

This clonotype appeared once. The chain has TRBV15 and TRBJ2-6; TRBD1 might be the D (5 bases). The germline V gene has CDR1 LNHNV and CDR2 YYDKDF (reference sequence). CDR3 size: 15 residues. Trimming cost V 5 bases and J 0 bases, with 8 bases left between them. This chain's CDR3 is CATSGAASGANVLTF. Here the CDR3 DNA reads TGTGCCACCAGCGGGGCAGCCTCTGGGGCCAACGTCCTGACTTTC.

This clonotype showed up many times. The rearrangement links TRBV20-1 to TRBJ2-2, with D possibly being TRBD1 (5 bases). This CDR3 has 13 residues. The V end lost 7 bases, the J end lost 5 bases, and 14 bases lay between the germline ends. CDR1 is DFQATT and CDR2 is SNEGSKA in the germline V gene (reference sequence). CDR3 in amino acids: CSVWGLNTGELFF. The CDR3 bases are TGCAGTGTGTGGGGCTTAAATACCGGGGAGCTGTTTTTT.

The CDR3 DNA sequence: TGCGCCAGCAGCTTGGCCCCGGGGGTAGGAACTGAAGCTTTCTTT. Translating it yields CASSLAPGVGTEAFF. The chain joins TRBV5-1 to TRBJ1-1; a weak D match, TRBD1 (5 bases). This CDR3 region has 15 residues. CDR1 SGHRS and CDR2 YFSETQ come from the germline V gene. V shed 0 bases and J shed 5 bases, with 14 bases lying between them.

Notes on this clonotype: Mismatch with germline at one junction end may stem from a read error. This rearrangement joins TRBV20-1 to TRBJ2-7; a weak D match, TRBD2 (7 bases). The CDR3 totals 13 residues. Germline-derived CDR1 and CDR2 are DFQATT and SNEGSKA (reference sequence). CDR3: CSARGGDRCEQYF. CDR3 DNA sequence: TGTAGTGCGAGGGGGGGAGATCGCTGCGAGCAGTACTTC.

The chain recombines TRBV16 with TRBJ1-5; D is unresolved. V lost 1 base and J lost 2, with 6 bases in between. CDR1 is KGHSY, CDR2 FQNENV, per germline. This CDR3 contains 14 residues. The CDR3 coding sequence is TGTGCCAGCAGCCAATGGGAACGCAATCAGCCCCAGCATTTT. It is translated as CASSQWERNQPQHF. Supplemented by reference TRBV16 and TRBJ1-5, the full variable domain reads GEEVAQTPKHLVRGEGQKAKLYCAPIKGHSYVFWYQQVLKNEFKFLISFQNENVFDETGMPKERFSAKCLPNSPCSLEIQATKLEDSAVYFCASSQWERNQPQHFGDGTRLSIL.

The genes are TRBV5-1 and TRBJ2-1; 13 nucleotides line up with TRBD2. Germline CDR1 is SGHRS and CDR2 is YFSETQ. The CDR3 runs to 15 residues. J gave up 8 bases and V 4 bases, and 6 bases lay outside the gene matches. CDR3 DNA: TGCGCCAGCAGCCCCCGACTAGCGGGAGGATATGAGCAGTTCTTC. It yields the protein CASSPRLAGGYEQFF.

This clonotype showed up many times. The CDR3 reads CASSVALGSTDTQYF. The DNA of the CDR3 is TGTGCCAGCAGCGTAGCGCTTGGAAGCACAGATACGCAGTATTTT. The chain combines TRBV9 with TRBJ2-3, with D unclear. With 0 bases removed from V and 0 bases from J, the gap between germline ends came to 8 bases. This CDR3 is 15 amino acids long. The germline gives CDR1 SGDLS, CDR2 YYNGEE.

The rearrangement links TRBV19 to TRBJ1-1; no firm D call. CDR3 length: 12 amino acids. Trimming removed 5 bases from V and 11 bases from J, with 15 bases in between. Germline V lookup: CDR1 LNHDA, CDR2 SQIVND (reference sequence). The CDR3 sequence is CASSSDGSGAFF. The CDR3 DNA reads TGTGCCAGTAGTTCGGACGGCTCTGGGGCTTTCTTT. The complete variable domain, with remaining parts taken from reference TRBV19 and TRBJ1-1, reads DGGITQSPKYLFRKEGQNVTLSCEQNLNHDAMYWYRQDPGQGLRLIYYSQIVNDFQKGDIAEGYSVSREKKESFPLTVTSAQKNPTAFYLCASSSDGSGAFFGQGTRLTVV.

The chain uses TRBV10-3 and TRBJ1-5, with a tentative D call TRBD1 (6 bases). Trimming stripped 3 bases from V and 2 bases from J, with 8 bases between. The CDR3 totals 14 residues. CDR1 and CDR2 from the germline V gene are ENHRY and SYGVKD. CDR3 protein: CAISEGGGNQPQHF. The CDR3 bases are TGTGCCATCAGTGAAGGGGGTGGCAATCAGCCCCAGCATTTT.

This clonotype ranks as medium-sized (0.01 to 0.1%). The chain uses TRBV10-3 and TRBJ1-6; D might be TRBD1 (6 bases). V was clipped by 4 bases and J by 8 bases, with 15 bases between them. The length of the CDR3 is 15 residues. Looked up from germline, CDR1 is ENHRY and CDR2 is SYGVKD. CDR3 region: CAISGPDRWDSPLHF. The CDR3 DNA is TGTGCCATCAGTGGGCCGGACAGATGGGATTCACCCCTCCACTTT.

This clonotype was found many times. The chain couples TRBV10-3 to TRBJ2-7; 8 bases match TRBD1. CDR1 ENHRY and CDR2 SYGVKD come from the germline V gene. The CDR3 is made up of 14 amino acids. Unmatched junction bases numbered 4, after V lost 4 bases and J lost 2 bases. CDR3 in DNA: TGTGCCATCAGTGGGACAGGGCCCGCCTACGAGCAGTACTTC. Translating gives CAISGTGPAYEQYF.